A single sample gave rise to the 12 T cell receptor beta chains below, sequenced in a study of blood T cell repertoires in COVID-19. Sequencing used immunoSEQ multiplex PCR; TCRdb keeps in-frame clones, though not all of them. This table has hundreds of thousands of clones, approximately 83% appearing once. The sequenced sample consisted of PBMCs or T cells enriched from blood (not recorded which). Receptors were obtained from a woman between 45 and 60 years old who had been exposed to COVID-19.

This chain uses TRBV5-1 with TRBJ2-4; perhaps TRBD2 as D (6 bases). The V end lost 4 bases, the J end lost 0 bases, and 11 bases lay between the germline ends. The germline V gene has CDR1 SGHRS and CDR2 YFSETQ. CDR3 length: 15 residues. The CDR3 DNA reads as TGCGCCAGCAGCCCTGGAGGGCTAGCCAAAAACATTCAGTACTTC. Protein sequence: CASSPGGLAKNIQYF.

The rearrangement links TRBV28 to TRBJ1-3; TRBD1 might be the D (5 bases). V was pared by 7 bases and J by 4 bases, with 23 bases between. The CDR3 sequence is 17 residues long. Looked up from germline, CDR1 is MDHEN and CDR2 is SYDVKM. Here the CDR3 DNA reads TGTGCCAGCACCACCGGGGGTCTTGCGTCTCAGGGAAACACCATATATTTT. Protein product: CASTTGGLASQGNTIYF.

This chain joins TRBV10-3 and TRBJ2-7; TRBD1 matches 10 bases. Trimming at V came to 4 bases and at J to 0 bases, leaving 3 bases not matched to a gene. The CDR3 extends over 15 amino acids. Germline CDR1 reads ENHRY; CDR2 reads SYGVKD. CDR3 sequence (DNA): TGTGCCATCAGTGGGAGGACAGGGGGCTCCTACGAGCAGTACTTC. The encoded protein is CAISGRTGGSYEQYF.

As DNA, the CDR3 is TGTGCCTGGAGGTCACTCGGGACAAACTCCTACGAGCAGTACTTC. The encoded protein is CAWRSLGTNSYEQYF. V is TRBV30 and J is TRBJ2-7, with TRBD1 as a possible D gene (6 bases). The CDR3 sequence is 15 residues long. The ends were cut back, 3 bases at V and 0 bases at J, with 15 bases in the middle. Germline CDR1 and CDR2: GTSNPN and SVGIG (reference sequence).

V gene TRBV6-5 combines with J gene TRBJ2-7; D possibly corresponds to TRBD1 (6 bases). The ends were cut back, 6 bases at V and 2 bases at J, with 14 bases in the middle. CDR3 length: 14 amino acids. From germline, CDR1 is MNHEY and CDR2 SVGAGI. Here the CDR3 reads CASRVQGSAYEQYF. The CDR3, as DNA: TGTGCCAGCAGGGTACAGGGTTCGGCCTACGAGCAGTACTTC.

The chain is built from TRBV7-8 and TRBJ1-5, with TRBD1 as a possible D gene (5 bases). The germline V gene has CDR1 SGHVS and CDR2 FQNEAQ. The CDR3 loop spans 17 amino acids. Trimming shortened V by 5 bases and J by 4 bases, and 21 bases separated the two germline ends. The CDR3 DNA follows: TGTGCCAGCAGCCCGACTGGGGCAGACCTTACGAATCAGCCCCAGCATTTT. It translates to CASSPTGADLTNQPQHF.

The chain couples TRBV28 to TRBJ1-2; a possible D gene is TRBD1 (5 bases). CDR1 and CDR2 from the germline V gene are MDHEN and SYDVKM. V lost 2 bases to trimming and J lost 8 bases, with 9 bases between them. CDR3 length: 12 amino acids. This CDR3 reads CASSLGEGGYTF. In DNA, the CDR3 is TGTGCCAGCAGTTTAGGGGAGGGGGGCTACACCTTC.

The chain employs TRBV30 and TRBJ1-4, with D unresolved. CDR1 is GTSNPN, CDR2 SVGIG, per germline (reference sequence). This CDR3 is built from 11 residues. Trimming took off 3 bases at V and 10 bases at J, with 9 bases between the two ends. The CDR3: CAWRAGVKLFF. The CDR3 DNA follows: TGTGCCTGGAGGGCCGGGGTAAAACTGTTTTTT.

V is TRBV21-1 and J is TRBJ2-4; TRBD1 is the table's D call and was not checked against the DNA. TRBV21-1 is labeled a pseudogene. The CDR3 is 18 residues long. The CDR3 region is CASSKYLDREFGKNIQYF. Written as DNA, the CDR3 is TGTGCCAGCAGCAAATATCTAGACAGGGAATTTGGCAAAAACATTCAGTACTTC.

This chain joins TRBV19 and TRBJ1-2; TRBD1 aligns across 9 bases. CDR3 size: 17 residues. V lost 6 bases, J lost 0 bases, and 11 bases stayed unmatched. Germline values: CDR1 LNHDA, CDR2 SQIVND (reference sequence). In DNA, the CDR3 is TGTGCCAGTAGCCCAACGGGACAGGGATTGACTAACTATGGCTACACCTTC. This codes for CASSPTGQGLTNYGYTF. The full variable domain, completed using reference TRBV19 and TRBJ1-2, is DGGITQSPKYLFRKEGQNVTLSCEQNLNHDAMYWYRQDPGQGLRLIYYSQIVNDFQKGDIAEGYSVSREKKESFPLTVTSAQKNPTAFYLCASSPTGQGLTNYGYTFGSGTRLTVV.

V and J are TRBV11-2 and TRBJ2-5; 13 bases map to TRBD2. CDR1 is SGHAT, CDR2 FQNNGV, per germline. The length of the CDR3 is 16 residues. V trimming: 3 bases; J trimming: 3 bases; junction bases outside the gene matches: 4. The CDR3: CASSFRTSGGKETQYF. CDR3 bases: TGTGCCAGCAGCTTCCGGACTAGCGGGGGTAAAGAGACCCAGTACTTC.

The chain employs TRBV5-1 and TRBJ2-7; the D gene is possibly TRBD1 (6 bases). Germline assignment: CDR1 SGHRS and CDR2 YFSETQ. The CDR3 runs to 12 residues. With 5 bases removed from V and 4 bases from J, the gap between germline ends came to 10 bases. DNA of the CDR3: TGCGCCAGCAGTCCTGGACAGTACGAGCAGTACTTC. Amino acid sequence: CASSPGQYEQYF. The full variable domain, completed using reference TRBV5-1 and TRBJ2-7, is KAGVTQTPRYLIKTRGQQVTLSCSPISGHRSVSWYQQTPGQGLQFLFEYFSETQRNKGNFPGRFSGRQFSNSRSEMNVSTLELGDSALYLCASSPGQYEQYFGPGTRLTVT.